This T cell receptor beta chain was captured in a study of regulatory T cells in long-lasting Graves disease. Turning to the study itself: Prior antithyroid drug treatment in newly diagnosed Graves' patients lasted under 3 months.

This clonotype was detected many times. Time point meaning: newly diagnosed GD, antithyroid drugs for less than 3 months. Scientists built the TCR library using RNA that was extracted from PBMCs. To make TCR beta libraries, researchers used iRepertoire HTBI primers and Arm-PCR of CDR3 regions. MiXCR was run by TCRdb on the multiplex PCR reads, yielding one entry per CDR3 protein. The data contain under 500,000 distinct CDR3 sequences, 16% of them singletons. The CDR3 contains 16 residues. V shed 0 bases and J shed 2 bases, with 14 bases lying between them. CDR1 is SGHDN and CDR2 is FVKESK in the germline V gene. These same data were also listed under a study on T cells in Graves' hyperthyroidism and ophthalmopathy. From that report: Blood samples included most of the expanded thyroid clonotypes exceeding 0.001. Prediction of ophthalmopathy progression came a median approximately 7 months pre-onset.

This chain connects TRBV14 to TRBJ2-7; possible D gene TRBD2, 5 bases. This TCR derives from a woman younger than 45 with Graves disease. The input for sequencing was peripheral blood mononuclear cells (PBMCs), taken at new diagnosis, from a patient treated with antithyroid drugs. The CDR3 sequence: CASSQDWTSGAYEQYF. In DNA form, the CDR3 reads TGTGCCAGCAGCCAAGATTGGACCTCCGGGGCCTACGAGCAGTACTTC.